Here is one T cell receptor (beta chain) with its context. This clonotype has only a few counts. Its antigen is currently not known. Base qualities are not at hand, and no much larger clone is one base apart. The entry originates in a study of T cell repertoires in cytomegalovirus infection (dated by TCRdb to the late 2010s). About the study as a whole: Because public TCR beta signatures pointed to carriage of CMV infection together with the matching HLA type, the HLA type of each donor mattered for the analysis.

Reads for this sample came from an Illumina HiSeq 1500. Using fastp trimming at Q25 and MiXCR clonotype assembly, TCRdb reanalyzed the public sequencing data and kept in-frame beta chains. Every entry covers one CDR3 protein and lists the most common genes and DNA from its rows. The sample table lists hundreds of thousands of distinct CDR3 sequences, 20% to 25% of them with a count of one. The ten most abundant clones make up roughly 8% of the sample. Spanning cysteine to phenylalanine, the CDR3 consists of 14 amino acids. Of all the DNA, just the CDR3 is kept, 42 bases in frame from base 1. Sequences SGHKS (CDR1) and YYEKEE (CDR2) are obtained from the germline V gene (reference sequence). V is clipped by 4 bases and J by 8 bases, and the sequence between their germline boundaries is 16 bases long. Broad study findings and their caveats: Carriers of CMV infection plus the relevant HLA type were discriminated by the cumulative frequency of public TCR beta family members in the study cohort and in an independent roughly 340-donor cohort. In the ex vivo response, HLA-C-restricted CMV-specific TCR beta clonotypes were dominant, and in two of eight donors the single most frequent clonotype came from this HLA-C-restricted group.

This clonotype was sampled from a human donor in good health (CMV status not recorded). Some clones in this sample may be carry-over from other donors' samples. Material for sequencing was CD8+ T cells from PBMCs. In this chain, TRBV5-5 is recombined with TRBJ2-1, with the D call perhaps TRBD1 or TRBD2, as 5 bases match in each case. The CDR3 region: CASSEGTYMDEQFF. The sequenced DNA: TGTGCCAGCAGCGAGGGGACGTACATGGATGAGCAGTTCTTC. With all but the CDR3 taken from the reference TRBV5-5 and TRBJ2-1 genes, the full variable domain is: DAGVTQSPTHLIKTRGQQVTLRCSPISGHKSVSWYQQVLGQGPQFIFQYYEKEERGRGNFPDRFSARQFPNYSSELNVNALLLGDSALYLCASSEGTYMDEQFFGPGTRLTVL.